One T cell receptor (beta chain) is described in this entry. What it binds is not known. The data derive from a study of cytomegalovirus exposure and HLA in healthy donors. The PCR was carried out with 60 Vbeta primers and 13 Jbeta primers. The table came from immunoSEQ multiplex PCR; TCRdb's copy has only in-frame clones and leaves some out. The table has over 100,000 clones, roughly four fifths seen once. Germline V CDR1 and CDR2: KGHSH, LQKENI. The CDR3 extends over 15 amino acids. Trimming at V came to 3 bases and at J to 3 bases, leaving 5 bases not matched to a gene. Study-wide results and limits: Most likely, a cluster of highly shared sequence variants arose as a sequencing artifact.

The clonotype comes from a male donor in good health and CMV-seronegative. V is TRBV18 and J is TRBJ2-3; TRBD2 agrees at 8 bases. Sequencing was carried out using PBMCs. For the CDR3, the DNA is TGTGCCAGCTCACCTGGGACTAGAGGGACAGATACGCAGTATTTT. This sequence encodes CASSPGTRGTDTQYF. Supplemented by reference TRBV18 and TRBJ2-3, the full variable domain reads NAGVMQNPRHLVRRRGQEARLRCSPMKGHSHVYWYRQLPEEGLKFMVYLQKENIIDESGMPKERFSAEFPKEGPSILRIQQVVRGDSAAYFCASSPGTRGTDTQYFGPGTRLTVL.